This T cell receptor (beta chain) was retrieved from a study of blood T cells in healthy people across ages. The use of a sample-barcoded 5' primer and a J-beta primer mix characterized a second PCR of about 7 to 12 cycles. TCRdb re-derived calls from the 5' RACE reads in MiXCR, one entry per CDR3 protein. The sample lists 750,000 to 950,000 distinct CDR3 sequences, approximately 53% occurring once. For this clonotype: What it binds is unknown.

The CDR3 covers 16 residues. V lost 4 bases, J lost 0 bases, and 4 bases stayed unmatched. Germline CDR1 is LGHDT and CDR2 is YNNKEL (reference sequence). Study results and limitations: Conclusively comparing naive with antigen-experienced cells was impossible with unsorted PBMCs.

The sequencing sample was made of blood. This TCR derives from a man older than 75 in good health. The chain is built from TRBV3-1 and TRBJ2-4; TRBD2 matches at 9 bases. This chain's CDR3 is CASSPLAGLAKNIQYF. CDR3 sequence (DNA): TGTGCCAGCAGCCCTCTAGCGGGATTAGCCAAAAACATTCAGTACTTC.